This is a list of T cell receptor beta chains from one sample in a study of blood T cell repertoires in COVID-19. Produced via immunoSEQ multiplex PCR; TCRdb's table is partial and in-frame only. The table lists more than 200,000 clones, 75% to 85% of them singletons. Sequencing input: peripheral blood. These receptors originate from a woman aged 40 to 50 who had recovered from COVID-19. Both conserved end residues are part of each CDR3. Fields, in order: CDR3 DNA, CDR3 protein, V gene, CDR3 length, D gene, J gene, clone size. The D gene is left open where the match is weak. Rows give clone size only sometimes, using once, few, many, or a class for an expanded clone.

TGTGCCAGGACAGGGACCAGCTCTGGGGCCAACGTCCTGACTTTC,CARTGTSSGANVLTF,TRBV6-4,15,TRBD1,TRBJ2-6,.
TGCGCCAGCAGCCAAAGAACAGGGTACTATGGCTACACCTTC,CASSQRTGYYGYTF,TRBV4-3,14,.,TRBJ1-2,.
TGTGCCAGCAGTTCCTACCCGGGAGTCTCGAACTATGGCTACACCTTC,CASSSYPGVSNYGYTF,TRBV6-6,16,.,TRBJ1-2,many
TGTGCCAGCAGCTTAGGCGACAGAGATTTTGAAAAACTGTTTTTT,CASSLGDRDFEKLFF,TRBV11-2,15,.,TRBJ1-4,.
TGCGCCAGCAGCCCAAGCCTCCTCCTAGCCGGGTATGGCTACACCTTC,CASSPSLLLAGYGYTF,TRBV4-3,16,.,TRBJ1-2,.
TGTGCCAGCAGCCAGGAACCGGGGGGGGAGACCCAGTACTTC,CASSQEPGGETQYF,TRBV4-2,14,TRBD2,TRBJ2-5,.
TGTGCCAGCAGTCGGACAGGGGGCCAAGAGACCCAGTACTTC,CASSRTGGQETQYF,TRBV6-5,14,TRBD1,TRBJ2-5,.
TGTGCCAGCTCACCTTTGCCCGACAGGGGAACTGAAGCTTTCTTT,CASSPLPDRGTEAFF,TRBV18,15,TRBD1,TRBJ1-1,.
TGTGCCAGCAGTGGTGGGACAGGGGGCTTGTCCTACGAGCAGTACTTC,CASSGGTGGLSYEQYF,TRBV28,16,TRBD1,TRBJ2-7,.
TGCGCCAGCAGCCAGGAGAACAGGGCAATGGGCAACTATGGCTACACCTTC,CASSQENRAMGNYGYTF,TRBV4-1,17,.,TRBJ1-2,.
TGTGCCAGCAGCCGGGGAGGGGACTATGGCTACACCTTC,CASSRGGDYGYTF,TRBV5-4,13,.,TRBJ1-2,few
TGTGCCAGCAGCTGGGGCGGACAGGGTGAAGCTTTCTTT,CASSWGGQGEAFF,TRBV7-2,13,TRBD1,TRBJ1-1,.
TGTGCCAGTAGTATCCCCCCAGGACAGGGGGGATGGTTTGGCTACACCTTC,CASSIPPGQGGWFGYTF,TRBV19,17,TRBD1,TRBJ1-2,.
TGTGCCAGCAGCGTAGGGCAGGACACTGAAGCTTTCTTT,CASSVGQDTEAFF,TRBV9,13,.,TRBJ1-1,.
TGTGCCAGCAGCGTAGCTCCCCAGGTCAATGAGCAGTTCTTC,CASSVAPQVNEQFF,TRBV9,14,.,TRBJ2-1,.
TGTGCCAGCAGACAGGGGGACTATGGCTACACCTTC,CASRQGDYGYTF,TRBV6-5,12,TRBD1,TRBJ1-2,.
TGTGCCAGCAGCTTAGGGGGAGGATTTTGGGCTCCTGGAAACACCATATATTTT,CASSLGGGFWAPGNTIYF,TRBV7-8,18,.,TRBJ1-3,few
TGTGCCAGCAAAAGACGCAGTATCGACATTGGGTATTTT,CASKRRSIDIGYF,TRBV7-2,13,.,TRBJ2-3,.
TGCGCCAGCAGTGGTGGGGCTAGCACAGATACGCAGTATTTT,CASSGGASTDTQYF,TRBV5-1,14,.,TRBJ2-3,.
TGTGCCAGCAGACAAGATTACGAATTCGTCTATGGCTACACCTTC,CASRQDYEFVYGYTF,TRBV5-4,15,.,TRBJ1-2,.
TGTGCCAGCAGCTTTGGGACATGGAGACAAGAGACCCAGTACTTC,CASSFGTWRQETQYF,TRBV3-1/TRBV3-2,15,.,TRBJ2-5,.
TGTGCCAGTAGTGGACCGGGACAGGGCATCTTCAGGGAGCAGTTCTTC,CASSGPGQGIFREQFF,TRBV19,16,TRBD1,TRBJ2-1,.
TGTGCCAGCAGTTACTCCGGGACTGCCCAACGTGTGCAGTTCTTC,CASSYSGTAQRVQFF,TRBV6-5,15,.,TRBJ2-1,.
TGTGCCAGCAGTTCTAACTACAATGAGCAGTTCTTC,CASSSNYNEQFF,TRBV12-3/TRBV12-4,12,.,TRBJ2-1,.
TGTGCCAGTGGCCGGCAGGGGGCCAACGAGCAGTACTTC,CASGRQGANEQYF,TRBV19,13,TRBD1,TRBJ2-7,.
TGTGCCAGCAGCGCCGGGAGGCGGGACCAAGAGACCCAGTACTTC,CASSAGRRDQETQYF,TRBV21-1,15,.,TRBJ2-5,.
TGTGCCAGCAGCATCGGCGGGGCTACTCAAGAGACCCAGTACTTC,CASSIGGATQETQYF,TRBV5-4,15,.,TRBJ2-5,.
TGTGCCAGCAGGGGCGTCCCAGGGAACGAGCAGTACTTC,CASRGVPGNEQYF,TRBV7-2,13,.,TRBJ2-7,.
TGTGCCAGCAGCCCTGGGACAGGGGGCACCGGGGAGCTGTTTTTT,CASSPGTGGTGELFF,TRBV7-8,15,TRBD1,TRBJ2-2,.
TGCGCCAGCAGCTTGGACGTGGGACAGGGATTCAATGAGCAGTTCTTC,CASSLDVGQGFNEQFF,TRBV5-1,16,TRBD1,TRBJ2-1,.
TGTGCCAGCAGCCTTGGGGCGGGACAGGGCTACGAGCAGTACTTC,CASSLGAGQGYEQYF,TRBV7-8,15,TRBD1,TRBJ2-7,.